This entry features one T cell receptor (beta chain) sequence. It has no known antigen specificity. It has no much larger one-base neighbor in the sample; base qualities were not kept. Ophthalmopathy patients had moderately to severely active disease, Clinical Activity Score of at least 3, NOSPECS grade of at least 4, and duration under 3 months. Patients with uncontrolled infections, other autoimmune diseases, pregnancy or lactation were excluded. Diagnoses were based on clinical symptoms, serum thyroxine and TRAb, thyroid ultrasound and orbital computed tomography. Ficoll-Paque density gradient centrifugation was used to isolate PBMCs from about 10 ml of fresh peripheral blood. Total RNA was extracted using Trizol reagent, and RNA quality was assessed on an Agilent 2100 Bioanalyzer. This sample was taken from a study of T cells in Graves' hyperthyroidism and ophthalmopathy (dated by TCRdb to about 2019). For the study in its entirety: Peripheral blood was sampled at the time of initial diagnosis, prior to any treatment. To identify TCR V-J signatures that set the groups apart, the researchers used a discovery cohort of about a hundred patients, made up of 40 to 45 with Graves' ophthalmopathy and 57 with stable Graves' hyperthyroidism. Whether ophthalmopathy could be predicted prospectively was tested in an independent validation cohort made up of approximately 19 hyperthyroidism patients plus 17 patients who later progressed to ophthalmopathy. For training and testing, the roughly 100 patients in the discovery cohort were randomly divided in a 7:3 ratio. The study also compared thyroid tissue and blood T-cell repertoires from five or six Graves' hyperthyroidism patients. After blood sampling, hyperthyroidism patients were treated with methimazole at a starting dose of 30 mg daily, and ophthalmopathy patients were treated with high-dose intravenous methylprednisolone. According to the paper, TCR Vbeta CDR3 sequencing was carried out on 135 peripheral blood samples, which came from more than 40 ophthalmopathy, 70 to 80 hyperthyroidism and approximately 17 progressor patients.

Amplification of TCR beta CDR3 regions was carried out from RNA transcripts. A first-round RT-PCR of the TCR CDR3 used the HTBI primer set with the Qiagen OneStep RT-PCR kit. The libraries were constructed in a second round of multiplex PCR and then size-selected and purified. The libraries were sequenced on an Illumina HiSeq2000 using paired-end 100 bp reads. In the paper's pipeline: SOAPnuke was used to process the raw data, removing reads that contained adapters or uncalled bases, had a mean Phred below 15, or lacked an exact match to the constant primer or identifier. High-quality paired reads were merged with COPE v1.2.5, and unique nucleotide sequences were defined as clonotypes. Clonotypes were aligned to IMGT TRBV, TRBD and TRBJ reference segments using MiTCR v1.1. Only V-J combinations with frequency above 0.0001, covering about 99% of repertoires, were analysed. The TCS score was defined as the ratio of F50 (clonal expansion) to E x V (chaos), calculated using BLOSUM62-based TCRdist between CDR3 peptides within each V-J. Welch's t-statistics and random forest reduced around 520 V-J features to 13, which were used in a naive Bayes classifier (R e1071). Starting from the raw public reads, TCRdb applied fastp trimming at Q25, assembled clones with MiXCR and retained in-frame beta chains. Every CDR3 protein is listed once, alongside the most common genes and DNA of its rows. The V and J calls were not made by the authors but by TCRdb's processing. The sample contains 300,000 to 450,000 distinct CDR3 sequences, roughly 18% of them found a single time. The top ten hold 35% to 45% of the sample.

Compared with germline, V lacks 5 bases and J lacks 7 bases; bases without a gene match: 5. The CDR3 measures 14 amino acids from cysteine to phenylalanine. Only the CDR3 portion is preserved as DNA: 42 bases, with reading frame beginning at the first base. Points the paper makes about the study in general: No statistical method was used to fix the sample size in advance, and group allocation was not hidden from the investigators. Most expanded thyroid clonotypes (frequency above 0.001) were also detected in blood, suggesting blood repertoires may reflect thyroid immune responses. Ophthalmopathy was separated from stable hyperthyroidism by a 13 V-J signature model, with around 88% sensitivity and roughly 81% specificity obtained in cross-validation and 80%/75% obtained in testing. In validation, the model predicted progression to ophthalmopathy a median of approximately 6.6 months before onset, with about 71% sensitivity and just under 75% specificity.

Source material: blood. The TCR sequence derives from a man aged 18 to 29 with Graves' ophthalmopathy. The sequence is built from TRBV12-3 or TRBV12-4 and TRBJ1-4; 9 bases in between match TRBD1. The CDR3 reads CASSIGQGLEKLFF. The DNA is as follows: TGTGCCAGCAGTATCGGACAGGGGCTTGAAAAACTGTTTTTT.